These 19 T cell receptor beta chains were all obtained from the same sample, sequenced in a study of vaccination and CD4 T cells after COVID-19 (dated by TCRdb to between 2021 and 2024). The library came from PCR. The sequencer was an Illumina iSeq 100. TCRdb trimmed the raw reads at Q25, called clones with MiXCR and kept productive beta chains. All rows with the same CDR3 protein become a single entry with the most common DNA and genes. This sample holds 20,000 to 25,000 distinct CDR3 sequences; 50% to 70% were observed only once. Of the sample, 0.99% is held by the ten largest clones. Sequenced material: CD4+ T cells from blood, taken before SARS-CoV-2 vaccination. The receptors originated from a human donor who had recovered from COVID-19.

The V and J genes are TRBV2 and TRBJ2-5; D remains ambiguous. Germline values: CDR1 SNHLY, CDR2 FYNNEI. Trimming pared 1 base from V and 2 bases from J, leaving 11 bases between. The CDR3 extends over 15 amino acids. The CDR3 loop reads CASSEDSRMQETQYF. The CDR3, as DNA: TGTGCCAGCAGTGAAGACAGTAGGATGCAAGAGACCCAGTACTTC.

The genes are TRBV9 and TRBJ1-5; a possible D gene is TRBD1 (5 bases). Germline CDR1 SGDLS, CDR2 YYNGEE. This CDR3 has 12 residues. Trimming stripped 4 bases from V and 8 bases from J, with 10 bases between. This chain's CDR3 is CASSCSGEPQHF. CDR3 DNA sequence: TGTGCCAGCAGCTGCTCGGGGGAGCCCCAGCATTTT. Combining the CDR3 with reference TRBV9 and TRBJ1-5 gives the whole variable domain DSGVTQTPKHLITATGQRVTLRCSPRSGDLSVYWYQQSLDQGLQFLIQYYNGEERAKGNILERFSAQQFPDLHSELNLSSLELGDSALYFCASSCSGEPQHFGDGTRLSIL.

This clonotype turned up a few times. The gene calls are TRBV2 and TRBJ2-5; D call uncertain. The CDR3 sequence is 16 residues long. Deletions cut 8 bases from V and 2 bases from J, with 21 bases between. Germline V gives CDR1 SNHLY, CDR2 FYNNEI. CDR3 region: CASHYRRPVGQETQYF. CDR3 nucleotides: TGTGCCAGCCACTATAGGCGTCCCGTCGGGCAAGAGACCCAGTACTTC.

The gene calls are TRBV6-1 and TRBJ2-7; 8 nucleotides align to TRBD2. The CDR3 sequence is 16 residues long. Germline trimming cut 7 bases from V and 2 bases from J; bases unmatched to any gene: 13. Looked up from germline, CDR1 is MNHNS and CDR2 is SASEGT. The CDR3 protein is CASIDPGGGAPYEQYF. The CDR3 DNA reads as TGTGCCAGCATCGACCCGGGGGGGGGGGCCCCCTACGAGCAGTACTTC.

This clonotype has a handful of counts. The chain uses TRBV20-1 and TRBJ2-5; D remains unclear. Deletions cut 3 bases from V and 0 bases from J, with 5 bases between. The germline V gene encodes CDR1 DFQATT and CDR2 SNEGSKA (reference sequence). CDR3 size: 12 residues. CDR3 sequence reads: CSARVYQETQYF. The CDR3 region has the DNA TGCAGTGCTAGGGTGTACCAAGAGACCCAGTACTTC.

The J gene is TRBJ2-7, the V gene TRBV18, with TRBD2 identical over 7 bases. The CDR3 covers 18 residues. Germline V gene data show CDR1 as KGHSH and CDR2 as LQKENI. With 1 base clipped from V and 4 bases from J, the junction kept 16 bases outside the gene matches. The CDR3 bases are TGTGCCAGCTCACCACGAGCTGGATTGGCGGGAGCCGGTTACGAGCAGTACTTC. As protein: CASSPRAGLAGAGYEQYF. The entire variable domain, with the rest obtained from reference TRBV18 and TRBJ2-7, is as follows: NAGVMQNPRHLVRRRGQEARLRCSPMKGHSHVYWYRQLPEEGLKFMVYLQKENIIDESGMPKERFSAEFPKEGPSILRIQQVVRGDSAAYFCASSPRAGLAGAGYEQYFGPGTRLTVT.

The chain links TRBV27 to TRBJ2-3, with D unresolved. Trimming stripped 2 bases from V and 0 bases from J, with 6 bases between. This CDR3 has 14 residues. Per the germline V gene, CDR1 is MNHEY and CDR2 is SMNVEV (reference sequence). The CDR3 spells CASSLGVSTDTQYF. CDR3 nucleotides: TGTGCCAGCAGTTTAGGGGTGAGCACAGATACGCAGTATTTT.

This clonotype was found a few times. The gene calls are TRBV28 and TRBJ1-2; 7 bases map to TRBD1. The CDR3 runs 15 residues. Germline CDR1 reads MDHEN; CDR2 reads SYDVKM. J lost 5 bases, V lost 6 bases, and 12 bases had no gene match. CDR3 protein: CASSLDTGEGYGYTF. In DNA form, the CDR3 reads TGTGCCAGCAGCCTAGATACAGGGGAGGGGTATGGCTACACCTTC.

This chain connects TRBV6-5 to TRBJ2-5, with D maybe TRBD1 (6 bases). Germline assignment: CDR1 MNHEY and CDR2 SVGAGI. The CDR3 spans 14 residues. Trimming removed 4 bases at V and 2 bases at J, with 11 bases between. CDR3 sequence reads: CASSLRTAQETQYF. CDR3 DNA: TGTGCCAGCAGTTTACGGACAGCTCAAGAGACCCAGTACTTC.

The gene calls are TRBV5-6 and TRBJ1-6; D is unresolved. With 4 bases removed from V and 9 bases from J, the gap between germline ends came to 17 bases. CDR1 is SGHDT, CDR2 YYEEEE, per germline. This CDR3 contains 15 residues. CDR3 DNA: TGTGCCAGCAGCGACCTTGGGAAAACGGGTTCACCCCTCCACTTT. This gives the protein CASSDLGKTGSPLHF. Drawing the rest from reference TRBV5-6 and TRBJ1-6, the complete variable domain is DAGVTQSPTHLIKTRGQQVTLRCSPKSGHDTVSWYQQALGQGPQFIFQYYEEEERQRGNFPDRFSGHQFPNYSSELNVNALLLGDSALYLCASSDLGKTGSPLHFGNGTRLTVT.

This clonotype was seen only once. V usage is TRBV30 and J usage is TRBJ2-5, with D possibly matching TRBD2 (7 bases). V lost 8 bases and J 0 bases, leaving 16 bases between the germline ends. Germline V CDR1 and CDR2: GTSNPN, SVGIG (reference sequence). The CDR3 totals 14 residues. CDR3 coding DNA: TGTGCCGCCGTGGGAGGGGGGTACCAAGAGACCCAGTACTTC. It translates to CAAVGGGYQETQYF.

The rearrangement joins TRBV20-1 to TRBJ2-3; 10 nucleotides align to TRBD2. The J segment lost 6 bases and the V segment lost 1 base, leaving 16 bases of the junction unmatched. The germline V gene encodes CDR1 DFQATT and CDR2 SNEGSKA (reference sequence). The CDR3 spans 18 residues. CDR3 nucleotides: TGCAGTGCTAGAGGTCTAGCGGGAGCCCCTAGGGTTGGCGATACGCAGTATTTT. Residues: CSARGLAGAPRVGDTQYF.

J is TRBJ2-1 and V is TRBV19; 7 bases are shared with TRBD2. V lost 9 bases, J lost 4 bases, and 6 bases stayed unmatched. CDR3 length equals 13 residues. Germline-derived CDR1 and CDR2 are LNHDA and SQIVND (reference sequence). The CDR3 coding sequence is TGTGCCAGCAGGGCTAGCGGTTACAATGAGCAGTTCTTC. Protein sequence: CASRASGYNEQFF.

The gene calls are TRBV10-3 and TRBJ2-7; D is undetermined. This CDR3 contains 13 residues. V was pared by 3 bases and J by 0 bases, with 6 bases between. Germline V gene sequence: CDR1 ENHRY, CDR2 SYGVKD. As DNA, the CDR3 is TGTGCCATCAGTGATGGGGTCTCCTACGAGCAGTACTTC. Translation gives CAISDGVSYEQYF.

This clonotype was counted a few times. The chain recombines TRBV20-1 with TRBJ2-5; no clear D. CDR1 is DFQATT and CDR2 is SNEGSKA in the germline V gene (reference sequence). The V end lost 3 bases, the J end lost 5 bases, and 10 bases lay between the germline ends. CDR3 length: 12 residues. The CDR3: CSASSLRETQYF. CDR3 in DNA: TGCAGTGCTAGTTCCCTTCGGGAGACCCAGTACTTC.

This clonotype was detected a few times. The rearrangement joins TRBV20-1 to TRBJ2-7; D may be TRBD2 (5 bases). The length of the CDR3 is 15 residues. V lost 6 bases, J lost 0 bases, and 18 bases lay in between. From germline, CDR1 is DFQATT and CDR2 SNEGSKA (reference sequence). The CDR3 spells CSAKSPAGSSYEQYF. The CDR3 DNA reads as TGCAGTGCCAAGTCGCCGGCGGGTAGCTCCTACGAGCAGTACTTC.

The V call is TRBV6-1, the J call TRBJ1-5; 7 nucleotides line up with TRBD1. J gave up 3 bases and V 6 bases, and 5 bases lay outside the gene matches. This CDR3 comprises 14 residues. The V gene's germline CDR1 is MNHNS and CDR2 SASEGT. The CDR3 nucleotides are TGTGCCAGCAGACCCGGGACAGACAATCAGCCCCAGCATTTT. Its translation is CASRPGTDNQPQHF.

A few counts support this clonotype. The genes are TRBV15 and TRBJ2-1; 8 bases are shared with TRBD2. J was trimmed by 7 bases and V by 3 bases; bases with no gene match: 8. The CDR3 is made up of 15 amino acids. Germline lookup yields CDR1 LNHNV and CDR2 YYDKDF (reference sequence). This CDR3 is CATSRRGALLNEQFF. DNA of the CDR3: TGTGCCACCAGCAGGCGGGGGGCGCTCCTTAATGAGCAGTTCTTC.

This chain links TRBV7-3 with TRBJ1-6; no clear D gene. This CDR3 region has 11 residues. Trimming cost V 8 bases and J 4 bases, with 3 bases left between them. Germline values: CDR1 SGHTA, CDR2 FQGTGA. CDR3 amino acids: CASGYNSPLHF. The CDR3 bases are TGTGCCAGCGGATATAATTCACCCCTCCACTTT.